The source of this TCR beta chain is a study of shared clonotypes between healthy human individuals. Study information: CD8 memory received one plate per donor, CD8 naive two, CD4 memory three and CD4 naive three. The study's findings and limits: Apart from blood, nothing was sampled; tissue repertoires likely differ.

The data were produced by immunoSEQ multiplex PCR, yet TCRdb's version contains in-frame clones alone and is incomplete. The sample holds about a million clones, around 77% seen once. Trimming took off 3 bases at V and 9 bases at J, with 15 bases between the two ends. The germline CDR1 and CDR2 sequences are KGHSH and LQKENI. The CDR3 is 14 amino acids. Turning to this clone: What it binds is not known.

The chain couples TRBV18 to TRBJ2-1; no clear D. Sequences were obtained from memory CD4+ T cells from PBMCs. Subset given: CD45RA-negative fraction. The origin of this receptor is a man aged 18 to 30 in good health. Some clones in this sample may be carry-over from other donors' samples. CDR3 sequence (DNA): TGTGCCAGCTCACCCCCGCACTCGCTCGGTGAGCAGTTCTTC. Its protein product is CASSPPHSLGEQFF. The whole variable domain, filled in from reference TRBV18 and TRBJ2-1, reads NAGVMQNPRHLVRRRGQEARLRCSPMKGHSHVYWYRQLPEEGLKFMVYLQKENIIDESGMPKERFSAEFPKEGPSILRIQQVVRGDSAAYFCASSPPHSLGEQFFGPGTRLTVL.